Below are 17 T cell receptor beta chains sequenced from a single sample in a study of PD-1 blockade in mismatch repair-deficient tumors. Generated by immunoSEQ multiplex PCR, the TCRdb table keeps only in-frame clones and is missing some. Of approximately 120,000 clones in the sample, approximately 90% were seen once. The material sequenced was peripheral blood, taken 44 weeks after starting pembrolizumab. All receptors come from an adult with mismatch repair-deficient cancer.

The rearrangement uses TRBV30 and TRBJ1-5; 9 bases are a match to TRBD1. V shed 2 bases and J 2 bases; nucleotides not matched to a gene: 4. The CDR3 is 15 residues long. Germline V gives CDR1 GTSNPN, CDR2 SVGIG (reference sequence). CDR3 protein: CAWSLRDRGNQPQHF. The CDR3 region has the DNA TGTGCCTGGAGTCTCCGGGACAGGGGCAATCAGCCCCAGCATTTT.

The chain has TRBV6-4 and TRBJ2-2, with 7 positions matching TRBD1. Looked up from germline, CDR1 is MRHNA and CDR2 is SNTAGT. This CDR3 comprises 14 residues. J was trimmed by 3 bases and V by 2 bases; bases with no gene match: 0. The CDR3 DNA follows: TGTGCCAGCAGTGACGACAGGGACACCGGGGAGCTGTTTTTT. Protein product: CASSDDRDTGELFF.

J is TRBJ2-2 and V is TRBV2; D remains ambiguous. Trimming removed 8 bases at V and 5 bases at J, with 12 bases between. The CDR3 loop spans 13 amino acids. From germline, CDR1 is SNHLY and CDR2 FYNNEI. The chain's CDR3 is CASRISLTGELFF. CDR3 nucleotides: TGTGCCAGCCGGATTAGCCTAACCGGGGAGCTGTTTTTT.

The chain recombines TRBV5-4 with TRBJ2-1; 8 nucleotides agree with TRBD1. Germline V gene sequence: CDR1 SGHNT, CDR2 YYREEE (reference sequence). The CDR3 is made up of 16 amino acids. The V segment lost 5 bases and the J segment 4 bases; nucleotides outside the gene matches: 11. CDR3 coding DNA: TGTGCCAGCAGTCATACGGGACAGGACTTTTACAATGAGCAGTTCTTC. Its protein product is CASSHTGQDFYNEQFF.

J is TRBJ2-1 and V is TRBV19; maybe TRBD2 (6 bases). Trimming left V 3 bases short and J 0 bases short, with 15 bases between. Germline CDR1 LNHDA, CDR2 SQIVND (reference sequence). The CDR3 contains 17 residues. Written as DNA, the CDR3 is TGTGCCAGTAGTATTCAGGGACTCCTCCTCTCCTACAATGAGCAGTTCTTC. It encodes CASSIQGLLLSYNEQFF.

This chain connects TRBV13 to TRBJ1-3; 8 bases match TRBD1. J gave up 1 base and V 4 bases, and 9 bases lay outside the gene matches. The CDR3 is 17 residues long. Germline CDR1 is PRHDT and CDR2 is FYEKMQ (reference sequence). The CDR3 reads CASSSFGQGESGNTIYF. The CDR3 bases are TGTGCCAGCAGCTCATTCGGACAGGGTGAATCTGGAAACACCATATATTTT.

V usage is TRBV5-6 and J usage is TRBJ2-7; 8 nucleotides line up with TRBD2. This CDR3 comprises 15 residues. Germline assignment: CDR1 SGHDT and CDR2 YYEEEE. After removal of 3 bases from V and 4 bases from J, the junction contained 9 bases not matched to a gene. Here the CDR3 reads CASSSTSGRRYEQYF. Written as DNA, the CDR3 is TGTGCCAGCAGCTCAACGAGCGGGAGAAGGTACGAGCAGTACTTC.

The chain joins TRBV14 to TRBJ2-7, with D possibly being TRBD1 (6 bases). The germline V and J ends were trimmed by 3 bases and 2 bases, with 11 bases remaining between them. Germline V CDR1 and CDR2: SGHDN, FVKESK. The CDR3 covers 14 residues. Here the CDR3 reads CASSHARGTYEQYF. Here the CDR3 DNA reads TGTGCCAGCAGCCATGCTAGGGGGACCTACGAGCAGTACTTC. The full variable domain, completed using reference TRBV14 and TRBJ2-7, is EAGVTQFPSHSVIEKGQTVTLRCDPISGHDNLYWYRRVMGKEIKFLLHFVKESKQDESGMPNNRFLAERTGGTYSTLKVQPAELEDSGVYFCASSHARGTYEQYFGPGTRLTVT.

This chain uses TRBV10-3 with TRBJ2-3, with 13 bases matching TRBD2. The trim removed 2 bases at V and 2 bases at J, leaving 1 base unmatched. The V gene's germline CDR1 is ENHRY and CDR2 SYGVKD. The CDR3 runs to 16 residues. CDR3 amino acids: CAISEGTSGITDTQYF. The CDR3 DNA reads TGTGCCATCAGTGAGGGGACTAGCGGGATCACAGATACGCAGTATTTT.

V and J are TRBV6-5 and TRBJ2-1; 8 bases fit TRBD1. Germline V lookup: CDR1 MNHEY, CDR2 SVGAGI. The CDR3 sequence is 15 residues long. V trimming: 7 bases; J trimming: 3 bases; junction bases outside the gene matches: 8. The CDR3 DNA reads TGTGCCAGCACCTTGACAGGGGCGGTCTACAATGAGCAGTTCTTC. This sequence encodes CASTLTGAVYNEQFF.

V gene TRBV6-1 combines with J gene TRBJ2-7, with unresolved D. V gave up 4 bases and J gave up 2 bases, with 24 bases separating them. The germline V gene encodes CDR1 MNHNS and CDR2 SASEGT. This CDR3 spans 18 amino acids. CDR3 in amino acids: CASSAKKPTALVAYEQYF. In DNA form, the CDR3 reads TGTGCCAGCAGTGCTAAAAAACCAACAGCCCTGGTGGCCTACGAGCAGTACTTC.

The chain uses TRBV27 and TRBJ2-1; the match to TRBD2 covers 7 bases. Losses at the gene ends were 5 bases for V and 7 bases for J; bases not matched to a gene: 8. Germline CDR1 is MNHEY and CDR2 is SMNVEV (reference sequence). The CDR3 runs 14 residues. The CDR3 region has the DNA TGTGCCAGCAGTGTGACTAGCCCTTTTAATGAGCAGTTCTTC. Protein sequence: CASSVTSPFNEQFF.

The CDR3 reads CASSQDLSWAAGQPQHF. The CDR3 DNA is TGCGCCAGCAGCCAAGATTTATCGTGGGCGGCAGGTCAGCCCCAGCATTTT. This sequence joins TRBV4-3 and TRBJ1-5; no firm D call. CDR1 LGHNA and CDR2 YSLEER come from the germline V gene. V lost 0 bases to trimming and J lost 6 bases, with 18 bases between them. There are 17 residues in the CDR3.

The chain is built from TRBV5-8 and TRBJ2-1, with 10 nucleotides matching TRBD2. Germline assignment: CDR1 SGHTS and CDR2 YDEGEE. The V and J ends lost 1 base and 8 bases, in that order; junction bases with no gene match: 6. The CDR3 is made up of 15 amino acids. The CDR3 spells CASSLYGLAVYEQFF. The CDR3 DNA is TGTGCCAGCAGCTTGTACGGACTAGCGGTGTATGAGCAGTTCTTC. Based on the CDR3 plus reference TRBV5-8 and TRBJ2-1, the full variable domain is EAGVTQSPTHLIKTRGQQATLRCSPISGHTSVYWYQQALGLGLQFLLWYDEGEERNRGNFPPRFSGRQFPNYSSELNVNALELEDSALYLCASSLYGLAVYEQFFGPGTRLTVL.

The chain couples TRBV9 to TRBJ2-2; 10 nucleotides agree with TRBD2. Trimming took 0 bases from V and 4 from J; bases not matched to a gene: 0. The CDR3 loop spans 15 amino acids. Germline assignment: CDR1 SGDLS and CDR2 YYNGEE. The CDR3 coding sequence is TGTGCCAGCAGCGTAGGGACTAGCGGCACCGGGGAGCTGTTTTTT. This translates into CASSVGTSGTGELFF.

This sequence joins TRBV15 and TRBJ2-3; TRBD1 aligns across 7 bases. Trimming cost V 0 bases and J 4 bases; bases outside gene matches: 4. Germline V gives CDR1 LNHNV, CDR2 YYDKDF (reference sequence). The CDR3 is made up of 15 amino acids. The CDR3: CATSRETGVADTQYF. Written as DNA, the CDR3 is TGTGCCACCAGCAGAGAAACAGGGGTAGCAGATACGCAGTATTTT.

This chain links TRBV5-1 with TRBJ2-1, with a tentative D call TRBD1 (5 bases). V lost 0 bases to trimming and J lost 2 bases, with 9 bases between them. There are 15 residues in the CDR3. CDR1 is SGHRS and CDR2 is YFSETQ in the germline V gene. CDR3 nucleotides: TGCGCCAGCAGCTTGGGACAGTCCGCCTACAATGAGCAGTTCTTC. This gives the protein CASSLGQSAYNEQFF.